The clone carrying this TCR beta chain was detected only a few times. Its antigen is not identified. The CDR3 extends over 15 amino acids. Germline CDR1 is KGHDR and CDR2 is SFDVKD. J was trimmed by 5 bases and V by 5 bases; bases with no gene match: 6. This record comes from a study of T cells after yellow fever vaccination. The study, taken as a whole, reports: Researchers noted that a small share of clonotypes showed up in both CD4 and CD8 compartments. In post-booster samples, most primary-vaccination clones reappeared (roughly 96% CD4, 88% CD8).

Each CDR3 protein is one row after TCRdb ran MiXCR on the 5' RACE reads. The data show around 310,000 distinct CDR3 sequences, around 4% seen once. Source: PBMCs, taken on the day of the yellow fever booster vaccination. The chain couples TRBV24-1 to TRBJ2-1, with 9 bases lining up with TRBD2. The source is a man between 18 and 35 years old who received the YFV17D yellow fever vaccine. CDR3 residues: CATSGPSGVDNEQFF. The CDR3, as DNA: TGTGCCACCAGTGGCCCTAGCGGGGTAGACAATGAGCAGTTCTTC.